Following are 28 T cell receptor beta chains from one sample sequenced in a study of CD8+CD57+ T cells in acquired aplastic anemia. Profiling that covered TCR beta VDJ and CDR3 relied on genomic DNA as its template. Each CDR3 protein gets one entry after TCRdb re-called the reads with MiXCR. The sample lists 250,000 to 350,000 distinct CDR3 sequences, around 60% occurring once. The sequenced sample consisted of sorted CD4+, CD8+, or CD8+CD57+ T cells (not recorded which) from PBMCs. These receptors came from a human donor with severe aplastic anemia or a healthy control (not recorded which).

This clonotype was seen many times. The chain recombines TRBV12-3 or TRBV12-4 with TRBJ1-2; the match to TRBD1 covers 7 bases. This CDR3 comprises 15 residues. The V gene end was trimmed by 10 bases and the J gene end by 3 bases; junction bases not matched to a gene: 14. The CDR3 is CAIQIARDSDYGYTF. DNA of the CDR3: TGTGCCATCCAGATCGCTCGGGACAGCGACTATGGCTACACCTTC.

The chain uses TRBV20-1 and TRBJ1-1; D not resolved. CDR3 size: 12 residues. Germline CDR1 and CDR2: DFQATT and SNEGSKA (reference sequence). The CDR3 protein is CSDSRPDTEAFF. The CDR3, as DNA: TGCAGCGATAGTCGGCCGGACACTGAAGCTTTCTTT.

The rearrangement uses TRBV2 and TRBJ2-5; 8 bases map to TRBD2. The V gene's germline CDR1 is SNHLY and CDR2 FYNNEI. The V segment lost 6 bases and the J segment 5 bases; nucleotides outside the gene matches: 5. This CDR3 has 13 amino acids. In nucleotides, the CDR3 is TGTGCCAGCAGGGAAAGCGGGAGTGAGACCCAGTACTTC. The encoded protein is CASRESGSETQYF.

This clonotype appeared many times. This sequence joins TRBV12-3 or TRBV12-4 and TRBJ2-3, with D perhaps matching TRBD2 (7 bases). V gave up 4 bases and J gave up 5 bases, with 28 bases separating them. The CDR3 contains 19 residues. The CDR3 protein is CASSSHREGSHSPGDTQYF. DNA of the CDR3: TGTGCCAGCAGTTCGCACAGGGAGGGCTCCCATTCTCCCGGAGATACGCAGTATTTT.

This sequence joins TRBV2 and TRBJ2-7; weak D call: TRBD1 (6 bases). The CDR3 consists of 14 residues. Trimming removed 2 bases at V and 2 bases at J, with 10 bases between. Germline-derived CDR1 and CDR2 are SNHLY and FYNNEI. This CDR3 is CASSEQGTTYEQYF. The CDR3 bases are TGTGCCAGCAGTGAACAAGGGACAACCTACGAGCAGTACTTC.

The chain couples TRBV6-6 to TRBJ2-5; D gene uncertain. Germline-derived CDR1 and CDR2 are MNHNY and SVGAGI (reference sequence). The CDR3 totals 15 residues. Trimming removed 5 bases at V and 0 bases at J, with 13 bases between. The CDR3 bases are TGTGCCAGCAGTCCCCCCGGCCCCAACCAAGAGACCCAGTACTTC. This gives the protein CASSPPGPNQETQYF.

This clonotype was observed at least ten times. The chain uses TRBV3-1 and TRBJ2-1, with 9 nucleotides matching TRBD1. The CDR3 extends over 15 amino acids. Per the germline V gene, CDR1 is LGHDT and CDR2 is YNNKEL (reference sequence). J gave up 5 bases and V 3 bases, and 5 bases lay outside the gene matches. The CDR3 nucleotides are TGTGCCAGCAGCCACGGGGACAGGGTGCACAATGAGCAGTTCTTC. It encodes CASSHGDRVHNEQFF.

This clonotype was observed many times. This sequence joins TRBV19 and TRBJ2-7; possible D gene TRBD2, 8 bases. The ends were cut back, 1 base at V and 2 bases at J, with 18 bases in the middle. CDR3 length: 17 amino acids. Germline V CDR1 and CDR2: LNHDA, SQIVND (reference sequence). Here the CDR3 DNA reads TGTGCCAGTAGTATAGGTCCGGGGGGGACAGAGGCCTACGAGCAGTACTTC. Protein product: CASSIGPGGTEAYEQYF.

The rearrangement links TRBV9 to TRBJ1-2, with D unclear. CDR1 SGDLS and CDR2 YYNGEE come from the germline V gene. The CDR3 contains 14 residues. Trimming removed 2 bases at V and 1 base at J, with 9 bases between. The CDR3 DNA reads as TGTGCCAGCAGCGTGGGGTTAGGTAACTATGGCTACACCTTC. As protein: CASSVGLGNYGYTF.

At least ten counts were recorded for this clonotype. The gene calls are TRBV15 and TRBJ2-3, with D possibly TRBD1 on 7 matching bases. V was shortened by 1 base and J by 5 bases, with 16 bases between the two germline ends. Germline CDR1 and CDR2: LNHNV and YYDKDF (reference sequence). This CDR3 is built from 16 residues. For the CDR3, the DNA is TGTGCCACCAGCAGAGGTGGGGGGACAGACTTAGATACGCAGTATTTT. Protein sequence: CATSRGGGTDLDTQYF. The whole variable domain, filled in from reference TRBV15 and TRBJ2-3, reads DAMVIQNPRYQVTQFGKPVTLSCSQTLNHNVMYWYQQKSSQAPKLLFHYYDKDFNNEADTPDNFQSRRPNTSFCFLDIRSPGLGDTAMYLCATSRGGGTDLDTQYFGPGTRLTVL.

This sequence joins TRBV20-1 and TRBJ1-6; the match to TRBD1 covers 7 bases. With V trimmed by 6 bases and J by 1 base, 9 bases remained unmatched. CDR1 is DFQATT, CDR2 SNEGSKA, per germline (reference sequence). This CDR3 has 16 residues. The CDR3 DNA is TGCAGTGCCGTACAGGGGATCAGGTCCTATAATTCACCCCTCCACTTT. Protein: CSAVQGIRSYNSPLHF.

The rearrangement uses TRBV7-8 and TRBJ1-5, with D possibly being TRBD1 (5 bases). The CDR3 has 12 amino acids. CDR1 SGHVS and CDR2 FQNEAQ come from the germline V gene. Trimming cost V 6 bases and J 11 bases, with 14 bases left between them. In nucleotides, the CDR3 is TGTGCCAGCAGTGACTGGGGGTGGGCCCAGCATTTT. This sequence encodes CASSDWGWAQHF.

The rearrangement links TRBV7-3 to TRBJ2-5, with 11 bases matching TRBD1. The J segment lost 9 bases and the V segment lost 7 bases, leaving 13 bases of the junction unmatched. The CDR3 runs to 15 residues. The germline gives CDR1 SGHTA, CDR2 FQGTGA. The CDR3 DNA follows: TGTGCCAGCACCTCGGGACAGGGGGGGAATCAGCCCCAGTACTTC. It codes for CASTSGQGGNQPQYF.

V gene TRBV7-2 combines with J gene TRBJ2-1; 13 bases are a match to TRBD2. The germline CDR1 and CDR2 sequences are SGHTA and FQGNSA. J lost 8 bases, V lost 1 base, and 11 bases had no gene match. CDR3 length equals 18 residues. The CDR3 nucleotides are TGTGCCAGCAGCTTAGGTCGTCGACTAGCGGGGGGTCTGGATGAGCAGTTCTTC. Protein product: CASSLGRRLAGGLDEQFF. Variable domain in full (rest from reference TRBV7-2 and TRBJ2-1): GAGVSQSPSNKVTEKGKDVELRCDPISGHTALYWYRQSLGQGLEFLIYFQGNSAPDKSGLPSDRFSAERTGGSVSTLTIQRTQQEDSAVYLCASSLGRRLAGGLDEQFFGPGTRLTVL.

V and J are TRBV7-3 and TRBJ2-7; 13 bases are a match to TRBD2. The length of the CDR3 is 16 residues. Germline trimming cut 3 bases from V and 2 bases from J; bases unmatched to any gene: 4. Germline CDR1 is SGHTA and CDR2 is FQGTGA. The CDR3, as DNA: TGTGCCAGCAGCTTCGCGACTAGCGGGGGGCCCTACGAGCAGTACTTC. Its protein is CASSFATSGGPYEQYF.

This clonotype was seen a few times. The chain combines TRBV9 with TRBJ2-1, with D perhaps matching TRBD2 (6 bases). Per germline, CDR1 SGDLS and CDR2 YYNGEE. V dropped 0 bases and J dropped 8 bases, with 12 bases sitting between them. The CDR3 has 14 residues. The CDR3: CASSVVGREDEQFF. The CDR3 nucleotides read TGTGCCAGCAGCGTAGTTGGCAGGGAGGATGAGCAGTTCTTC. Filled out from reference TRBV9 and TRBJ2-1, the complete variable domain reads DSGVTQTPKHLITATGQRVTLRCSPRSGDLSVYWYQQSLDQGLQFLIQYYNGEERAKGNILERFSAQQFPDLHSELNLSSLELGDSALYFCASSVVGREDEQFFGPGTRLTVL.

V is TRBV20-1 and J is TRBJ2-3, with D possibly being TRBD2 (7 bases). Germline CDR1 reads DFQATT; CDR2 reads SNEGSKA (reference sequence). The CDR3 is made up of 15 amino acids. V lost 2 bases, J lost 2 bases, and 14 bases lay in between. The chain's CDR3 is CSARRLRGHTDTQYF. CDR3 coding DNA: TGCAGTGCTAGAAGGTTGCGGGGGCACACAGATACGCAGTATTTT.

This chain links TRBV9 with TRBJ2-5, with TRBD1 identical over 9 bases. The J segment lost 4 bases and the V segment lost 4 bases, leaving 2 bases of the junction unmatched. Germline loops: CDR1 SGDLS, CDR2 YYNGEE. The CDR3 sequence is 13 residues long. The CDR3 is CASSTGGPETQYF. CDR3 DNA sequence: TGTGCCAGCAGCACAGGGGGCCCAGAGACCCAGTACTTC. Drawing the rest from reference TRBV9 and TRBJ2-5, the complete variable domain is DSGVTQTPKHLITATGQRVTLRCSPRSGDLSVYWYQQSLDQGLQFLIQYYNGEERAKGNILERFSAQQFPDLHSELNLSSLELGDSALYFCASSTGGPETQYFGPGTRLLVL.

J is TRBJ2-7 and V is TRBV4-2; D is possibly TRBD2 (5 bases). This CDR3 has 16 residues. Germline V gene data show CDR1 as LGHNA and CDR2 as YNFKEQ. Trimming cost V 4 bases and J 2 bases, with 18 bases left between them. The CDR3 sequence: CASSPSEGASTYEQYF. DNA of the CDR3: TGTGCCAGCAGCCCATCAGAGGGAGCCTCAACCTACGAGCAGTACTTC.

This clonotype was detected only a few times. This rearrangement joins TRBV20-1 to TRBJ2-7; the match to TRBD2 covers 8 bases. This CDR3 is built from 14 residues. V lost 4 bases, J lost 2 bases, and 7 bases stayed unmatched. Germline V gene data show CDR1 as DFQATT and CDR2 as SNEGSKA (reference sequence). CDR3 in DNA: TGCAGTGCTACAAGCGGGAGAGACACCTACGAGCAGTACTTC. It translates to CSATSGRDTYEQYF.

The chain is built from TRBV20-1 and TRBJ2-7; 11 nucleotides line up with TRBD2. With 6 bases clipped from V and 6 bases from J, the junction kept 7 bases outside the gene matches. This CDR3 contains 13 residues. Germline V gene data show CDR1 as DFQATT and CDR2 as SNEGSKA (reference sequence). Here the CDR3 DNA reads TGCAGTGCGCGACTAGCGGGATTCAGCGAGCAGTACTTC. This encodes CSARLAGFSEQYF.

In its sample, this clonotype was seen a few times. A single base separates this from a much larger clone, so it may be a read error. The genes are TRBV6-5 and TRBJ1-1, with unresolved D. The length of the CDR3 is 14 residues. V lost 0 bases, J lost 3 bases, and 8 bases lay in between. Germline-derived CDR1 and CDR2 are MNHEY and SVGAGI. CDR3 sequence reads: CASSYSIPDTEAFF. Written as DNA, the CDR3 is TGTGCCAGCAGTTACTCGATCCCGGACACTGAAGCTTTCTTT.

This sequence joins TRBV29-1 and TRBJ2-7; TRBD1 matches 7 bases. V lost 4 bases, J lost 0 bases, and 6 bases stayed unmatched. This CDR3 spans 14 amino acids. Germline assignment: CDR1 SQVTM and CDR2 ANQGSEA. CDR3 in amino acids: CSVVAPGGSYEQYF. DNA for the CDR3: TGCAGCGTTGTGGCCCCAGGGGGCTCCTACGAGCAGTACTTC.

The CDR3 coding sequence is TGTGCCAGCAGCGTAGAGGGACAGCCGAATTCACCCCTCCACTTT. Its translation: CASSVEGQPNSPLHF. This chain joins TRBV9 and TRBJ1-6, with 7 bases that match TRBD1. The CDR3 extends over 15 amino acids. V gave up 0 bases and J gave up 7 bases; unmatched junction bases: 4. Germline values: CDR1 SGDLS, CDR2 YYNGEE. The whole variable domain, filled in from reference TRBV9 and TRBJ1-6, reads DSGVTQTPKHLITATGQRVTLRCSPRSGDLSVYWYQQSLDQGLQFLIQYYNGEERAKGNILERFSAQQFPDLHSELNLSSLELGDSALYFCASSVEGQPNSPLHFGNGTRLTVT.

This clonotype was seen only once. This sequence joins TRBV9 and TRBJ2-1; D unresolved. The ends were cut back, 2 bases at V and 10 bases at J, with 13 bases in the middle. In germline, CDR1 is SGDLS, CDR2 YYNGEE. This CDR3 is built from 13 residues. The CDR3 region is CASSVANADEQFF. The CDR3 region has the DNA TGTGCCAGCAGCGTTGCAAACGCGGACGAGCAGTTCTTC.

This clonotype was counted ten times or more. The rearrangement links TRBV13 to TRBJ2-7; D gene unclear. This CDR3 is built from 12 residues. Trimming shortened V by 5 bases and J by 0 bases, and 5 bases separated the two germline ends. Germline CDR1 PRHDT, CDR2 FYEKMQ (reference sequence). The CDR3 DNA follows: TGTGCCAGCAGCCAGATCTCCTACGAGCAGTACTTC. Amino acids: CASSQISYEQYF.

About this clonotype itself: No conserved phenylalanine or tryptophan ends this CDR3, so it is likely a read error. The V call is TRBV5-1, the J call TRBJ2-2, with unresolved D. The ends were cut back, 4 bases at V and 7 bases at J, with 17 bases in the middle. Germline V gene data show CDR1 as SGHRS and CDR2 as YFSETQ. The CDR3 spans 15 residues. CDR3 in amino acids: CASSGGRPFSGELFY. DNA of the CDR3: TGCGCCAGCAGCGGCGGACGGCCGTTCAGCGGGGAGCTGTTTTAT.

The CDR3 reads CASRTGTGETGELFF. The DNA for the CDR3 is TGTGCCAGCAGGACCGGGACAGGGGAGACCGGGGAGCTGTTTTTT. The chain carries TRBV7-9 and TRBJ2-2; TRBD1 matches 10 bases. The CDR3 loop spans 15 amino acids. V gave up 6 bases and J gave up 5 bases; unmatched junction bases: 6. Germline CDR1 and CDR2: SEHNR and FQNEAQ (reference sequence).